This TCR beta chain is drawn from a study of cytomegalovirus exposure and HLA in healthy donors. The repertoire was sequenced with immunoSEQ multiplex PCR; TCRdb's copy has only in-frame clones and lacks some. This table holds roughly 280,000 clones, 86% found once. Per germline, CDR1 MNHNS and CDR2 SASEGT. This CDR3 is built from 13 residues. V lost 6 bases and J 5 bases, leaving 13 bases between the germline ends. This receptor was identified in a woman under 30 in good health and CMV-seronegative. Sequenced: PBMCs. The chain carries TRBV6-1 and TRBJ1-2; D possibly corresponds to TRBD1 (5 bases). The CDR3: CASSKTEGYGYTF. The CDR3, as DNA: TGTGCCAGCAGCAAGACAGAAGGGTATGGCTACACCTTC.